A single sample is the source of the 17 T cell receptor beta chains below, sequenced in a study of patients and donors after allogeneic stem cell transplantation. TCRdb processed the RT-PCR reads anew with MiXCR; each CDR3 protein has one entry. Here the sample spans about 960,000 distinct CDR3 sequences, roughly 18% being singletons. The specimen was blood, either unsorted or a sorted T cell fraction (not recorded which). The receptors stem from a human donor who was either an allogeneic HSCT recipient or a stem cell or donor lymphocyte infusion donor (not recorded which). It is not recorded whose cells these are; they may come from a transplant donor.

The V call is TRBV12-3 or TRBV12-4, the J call TRBJ2-7; 9 bases are shared with TRBD1. V was clipped by 2 bases and J by 3 bases; unmatched bases: 5. This CDR3 is built from 15 residues. The CDR3 protein is CASSLKGTGYYEQYF. CDR3 sequence (DNA): TGTGCCAGCAGTTTAAAAGGGACAGGGTACTACGAGCAGTACTTC.

V and J are TRBV30 and TRBJ1-2; D remains ambiguous. V shed 4 bases and J shed 4 bases, with 7 bases lying between them. CDR3 length: 11 amino acids. Germline V CDR1 and CDR2: GTSNPN, SVGIG (reference sequence). CDR3 nucleotide sequence: TGTGCCTGGAATTTCGGCTATGGCTACACCTTC. Residues: CAWNFGYGYTF.

At least ten counts were recorded for this clonotype. The chain links TRBV12-3 or TRBV12-4 to TRBJ2-5; TRBD1 or TRBD2 may be the D gene (6 bases each). V dropped 1 base and J dropped 2 bases, with 11 bases sitting between them. The CDR3 covers 15 residues. CDR3 DNA sequence: TGTGCCAGCAGTTTAGAGGGGGGTGGGCAAGAGACCCAGTACTTC. Translation gives CASSLEGGGQETQYF.

This clonotype showed up just a few times. The chain uses TRBV5-1 and TRBJ2-7; D perhaps matches TRBD1 (6 bases). V was pared by 1 base and J by 6 bases, with 14 bases between. The CDR3 consists of 14 residues. Germline V gene data show CDR1 as SGHRS and CDR2 as YFSETQ. The CDR3 region is CASSLQQGKGEQYF. The CDR3 coding sequence is TGCGCCAGCAGCTTGCAACAGGGAAAGGGCGAGCAGTACTTC.

The J gene is TRBJ2-1, the V gene TRBV24-1; D possibly uses TRBD1 or TRBD2 (5 bases each). The CDR3 extends over 15 amino acids. Germline CDR1 reads KGHDR; CDR2 reads SFDVKD. V was cut by 4 bases and J by 6 bases, with 15 bases left in between. The CDR3 loop reads CATSEREGLLNEQFF. The CDR3 nucleotides are TGTGCCACCAGTGAACGTGAGGGGCTTCTCAATGAGCAGTTCTTC.

Only a few counts were recorded for this clonotype. The gene calls are TRBV30 and TRBJ1-2; 8 nucleotides align to TRBD1. CDR1 GTSNPN and CDR2 SVGIG come from the germline V gene (reference sequence). This CDR3 is 13 amino acids long. Trimming cost V 0 bases and J 4 bases; bases outside gene matches: 1. CDR3 sequence reads: CAWSVDRGYGYTF. CDR3 nucleotide sequence: TGTGCCTGGAGTGTAGACAGGGGCTATGGCTACACCTTC. Looking up the rest from reference TRBV30 and TRBJ1-2 gives the full variable domain: SQTIHQWPATLVQPVGSPLSLECTVEGTSNPNLYWYRQAAGRGLQLLFYSVGIGQISSEVPQNLSASRPQDRQFILSSKKLLLSDSGFYLCAWSVDRGYGYTFGSGTRLTVV.

This clonotype has only a few counts. The chain links TRBV5-1 to TRBJ2-5, with a tentative D call TRBD1 (6 bases). V was trimmed by 3 bases and J by 2 bases, leaving 14 bases between them. The CDR3 length is 15 residues. Germline V CDR1 and CDR2: SGHRS, YFSETQ. In nucleotides, the CDR3 is TGCGCCAGCAGCTCGGAGTGGGGGCAGCAAGAGACCCAGTACTTC. Translated: CASSSEWGQQETQYF.

Ten or more counts support this clonotype. J is TRBJ2-7 and V is TRBV25-1; 8 nucleotides line up with TRBD1. With 9 bases clipped from V and 4 bases from J, the junction kept 14 bases outside the gene matches. The length of the CDR3 is 15 residues. Germline lookup yields CDR1 MGHDK and CDR2 SYGVNS. The CDR3 nucleotides read TGTGCCAGTGCCGCTCCGAGACAGGGGTGGTACGAGCAGTACTTC. This sequence encodes CASAAPRQGWYEQYF.

The CDR3 loop is CASSSGSLQDNQPQHF. CDR3 in DNA: TGTGCCAGCAGCTCCGGCTCTCTCCAGGACAATCAGCCCCAGCATTTT. The rearrangement uses TRBV5-6 and TRBJ1-5; no firm D call. The CDR3 has 16 amino acids. V was cut by 3 bases and J by 3 bases, with 16 bases left in between. CDR1 and CDR2 from the germline V gene are SGHDT and YYEEEE.

This clonotype has more than one count but fewer than ten. The chain carries TRBV11-1 and TRBJ2-7; possibly TRBD1 for D (7 bases). The CDR3 loop spans 18 amino acids. Trimming pared 4 bases from V and 2 bases from J, leaving 24 bases between. The V gene's germline CDR1 is SGHAT and CDR2 FQDESV (reference sequence). DNA of the CDR3: TGTGCCAGCAGCTCTTTACCCCCTGGCAGGGGGGCCGCCTACGAGCAGTACTTC. Its translation is CASSSLPPGRGAAYEQYF.

The chain recombines TRBV12-3 or TRBV12-4 with TRBJ2-1; TRBD2 matches at 14 bases. Trimming took 2 bases from V and 5 from J; bases not matched to a gene: 14. The CDR3 sequence is 20 residues long. The CDR3 is CASSLLFVRTSGRSNNEQFF. Here the CDR3 DNA reads TGTGCCAGCAGTTTATTGTTCGTGCGGACTAGCGGGAGGTCAAACAATGAGCAGTTCTTC.

This chain uses TRBV27 with TRBJ1-1; tentative D call: TRBD1 (5 bases). Germline V gives CDR1 MNHEY, CDR2 SMNVEV (reference sequence). Trimming cost V 2 bases and J 0 bases, with 16 bases left between them. This CDR3 has 17 amino acids. In DNA form, the CDR3 reads TGTGCCAGCAGTTTAATGGGGCGGGCGGGGATGAACACTGAAGCTTTCTTT. Residues: CASSLMGRAGMNTEAFF.

V is TRBV2 and J is TRBJ2-3; 11 positions agree with TRBD1. The germline V gene encodes CDR1 SNHLY and CDR2 FYNNEI. The length of the CDR3 is 14 residues. The trim removed 7 bases at V and 3 bases at J, leaving 3 bases unmatched. Here the CDR3 reads CASNRDRGTDTQYF. For the CDR3, the DNA is TGTGCCAGCAACCGGGACAGGGGGACAGATACGCAGTATTTT.

The V and J genes are TRBV18 and TRBJ2-5, with D perhaps TRBD2 (6 bases). The germline V gene encodes CDR1 KGHSH and CDR2 LQKENI. V was clipped by 4 bases and J by 5 bases, with 17 bases between them. The CDR3 consists of 15 residues. CDR3 sequence (DNA): TGTGCCAGCTCACACCCGGGACTGCGTAAGGAGACCCAGTACTTC. Its protein is CASSHPGLRKETQYF.

This clonotype turned up a few times. This chain joins TRBV24-1 and TRBJ2-3; D might be TRBD1 (6 bases). The ends were cut back, 3 bases at V and 3 bases at J, with 12 bases in the middle. The CDR3 totals 15 residues. Germline assignment: CDR1 KGHDR and CDR2 SFDVKD. In DNA form, the CDR3 reads TGTGCCACCAGTGATCTACAGGACAGAACAGATACGCAGTATTTT. Its translation: CATSDLQDRTDTQYF.

The rearrangement uses TRBV7-9 and TRBJ2-7; 7 bases align to TRBD1. The trim removed 6 bases at V and 4 bases at J, leaving 12 bases unmatched. Looked up from germline, CDR1 is SEHNR and CDR2 is FQNEAQ (reference sequence). This CDR3 region has 15 residues. CDR3 sequence: CASSSPEGGEYEQYF. The CDR3 DNA reads as TGTGCCAGCAGTTCCCCCGAAGGGGGCGAGTACGAGCAGTACTTC.

This clonotype was seen repeatedly, ten times or more. The chain couples TRBV12-3 or TRBV12-4 to TRBJ1-1; D is unresolved. Trimming left V 3 bases short and J 1 base short, with 9 bases between. The CDR3 runs to 14 residues. The CDR3 loop reads CASSLNPPNTEAFF. The CDR3 region has the DNA TGTGCCAGCAGTTTGAACCCGCCGAACACTGAAGCTTTCTTT.